The 28 T cell receptor beta chains listed next were all sequenced from one sample in a study of blood T cell repertoires in COVID-19. The assay was immunoSEQ multiplex PCR, and TCRdb's table has in-frame clones only and misses some. Here the sample spans about 89,000 clones, about two thirds being singletons. The sequencing sample was made of peripheral blood. These receptors all stem from a woman at least 80 years old with acute or convalescent COVID-19.

V gene TRBV4-1 combines with J gene TRBJ2-1, with TRBD1 matching 9 bases. The CDR3 is made up of 16 amino acids. Germline CDR1 MGHRA, CDR2 YSYEKL. V lost 2 bases and J lost 6; bases outside the gene matches: 8. The CDR3 reads CASSQTGTGMANEQFF. Here the CDR3 DNA reads TGCGCCAGCAGCCAAACCGGGACAGGGATGGCCAATGAGCAGTTCTTC.

V is TRBV30 and J is TRBJ1-1, with D perhaps TRBD1 (6 bases). The ends were cut back, 2 bases at V and 6 bases at J, with 10 bases in the middle. The CDR3 covers 12 residues. Germline V gives CDR1 GTSNPN, CDR2 SVGIG (reference sequence). The DNA of the CDR3 is TGTGCCTGGAGTCTGACAGGTCCTGAAGCTTTCTTT. Translation gives CAWSLTGPEAFF.

With respect to this clone: At one boundary the junction diverges from the germline segment, which might be a read error. J is TRBJ1-4 and V is TRBV28; the match to TRBD1 covers 7 bases. Germline V gene lookup returns CDR1 MDHEN and CDR2 SYDVKM. The CDR3 has 16 residues. The CDR3 loop reads CASSSSGTASNGKLFF. CDR3 in DNA: TGTGCCAGCAGCTCTTCCGGGACAGCTTCTAATGGAAAACTGTTTTTT. The variable domain in full, with the rest retrieved from reference TRBV28 and TRBJ1-4, is DVKVTQSSRYLVKRTGEKVFLECVQDMDHENMFWYRQDPGLGLRLIYFSYDVKMKEKGDIPEGYSVSREKKERFSLILESASTNQTSMYLCASSSSGTASNGKLFFGSGTQLSVL.

This chain links TRBV7-8 with TRBJ1-1, with TRBD1 identical over 11 bases. Trimming cost V 3 bases and J 4 bases; bases outside gene matches: 10. The length of the CDR3 is 17 residues. CDR1 SGHVS and CDR2 FQNEAQ come from the germline V gene. CDR3 sequence: CASSFRLSGTGGTEAFF. The CDR3 nucleotides are TGTGCCAGCAGCTTTCGGCTGTCAGGGACAGGGGGCACTGAAGCTTTCTTT.

This chain uses TRBV7-8 with TRBJ1-1, with TRBD1 identical over 9 bases. CDR1 and CDR2 from the germline V gene are SGHVS and FQNEAQ. This CDR3 has 16 residues. After removal of 4 bases from V and 3 bases from J, the junction contained 9 bases not matched to a gene. The DNA of the CDR3 is TGTGCCAGCAGCTCACCGGGACAGGGCATTTACACTGAAGCTTTCTTT. It encodes CASSSPGQGIYTEAFF.

The chain links TRBV6-2 or TRBV6-3 to TRBJ1-2, with no clear D. V lost 7 bases and J lost 5, with 11 bases in between. The CDR3 has 12 residues. The germline gives CDR1 MNHEY, CDR2 SVGEGT. For the CDR3, the DNA is TGTGCCAGCACCCCTGGCAGGTATGGCTACACCTTC. It encodes CASTPGRYGYTF.

The J gene is TRBJ1-1, the V gene TRBV6-5; the match to TRBD1 covers 8 bases. V lost 3 bases, J lost 4 bases, and 4 bases stayed unmatched. The CDR3 totals 14 residues. The germline V gene encodes CDR1 MNHEY and CDR2 SVGAGI. CDR3 region: CASSYIQGGTEAFF. In DNA, the CDR3 is TGTGCCAGCAGTTATATACAGGGGGGCACTGAAGCTTTCTTT.

A note on this clone: Other DNA sequences in this sample translate to the same CDR3. The rearrangement joins TRBV4-3 to TRBJ1-2; D is unresolved. V lost 1 base to trimming and J lost 0 bases, with 12 bases between them. Germline V gene lookup returns CDR1 LGHNA and CDR2 YSLEER. The CDR3 length is 16 residues. CDR3 sequence (DNA): TGCGCCAGCAGCCAAGCCCAAATGAGGACTAACTATGGCTACACCTTC. As protein: CASSQAQMRTNYGYTF.

The chain recombines TRBV7-2 with TRBJ1-6; D possibly corresponds to TRBD1 (5 bases). Per the germline V gene, CDR1 is SGHTA and CDR2 is FQGNSA. The length of the CDR3 is 13 residues. V lost 6 bases and J 6 bases, leaving 9 bases between the germline ends. The CDR3 nucleotides read TGTGCCAGCAGGGGGCGCGTTAATTCACCCCTCCACTTT. Protein sequence: CASRGRVNSPLHF.

The chain is built from TRBV6-5 and TRBJ1-1, with 7 bases lining up with TRBD1. The V gene end was trimmed by 4 bases and the J gene end by 11 bases; junction bases not matched to a gene: 7. The CDR3 extends over 12 amino acids. Germline V gene lookup returns CDR1 MNHEY and CDR2 SVGAGI. The CDR3 sequence: CASSSTGSAAFF. CDR3 nucleotides: TGTGCCAGCAGTTCGACAGGGAGTGCGGCTTTCTTT.

The V gene is TRBV10-3, the J gene TRBJ1-5; D not certain. Germline V gene data show CDR1 as ENHRY and CDR2 as SYGVKD. This CDR3 is built from 15 residues. Trimming removed 6 bases from V and 0 bases from J, with 12 bases in between. The CDR3 nucleotides read TGTGCCATCAGCGAGGGCTCCGCTAGCAATCAGCCCCAGCATTTT. Translating it yields CAISEGSASNQPQHF.

This chain links TRBV11-2 with TRBJ2-3; TRBD1 agrees at 7 bases. The CDR3 consists of 16 residues. J lost 7 bases, V lost 5 bases, and 15 bases had no gene match. Germline V gene sequence: CDR1 SGHAT, CDR2 FQNNGV. CDR3 sequence: CASSPTGSIRSNTQYF. The CDR3 coding sequence is TGTGCCAGCAGCCCGACAGGGTCAATTAGGTCGAATACGCAGTATTTT.

The CDR3 nucleotides are TGTGCCAGCAGCTTGCCTAGCGGGGGAAACACCGGGGAGCTGTTTTTT. It codes for CASSLPSGGNTGELFF. The chain has TRBV5-4 and TRBJ2-2; 10 nucleotides align to TRBD2. Unmatched junction bases numbered 2, after V lost 1 base and J lost 2 bases. Germline CDR1 SGHNT, CDR2 YYREEE (reference sequence). The CDR3 is made up of 16 amino acids.

The chain is built from TRBV19 and TRBJ1-2, with 9 bases lining up with TRBD1. J gave up 1 base and V 5 bases, and 2 bases lay outside the gene matches. CDR3 size: 14 residues. CDR1 and CDR2 (germline): LNHDA, SQIVND (reference sequence). CDR3 sequence reads: CASSRDRDNYGYTF. The DNA for the CDR3 is TGTGCCAGTAGTCGGGACAGGGATAACTATGGCTACACCTTC.

This chain uses TRBV5-1 with TRBJ1-5; D is undetermined. The CDR3 runs to 15 residues. V shed 0 bases and J shed 6 bases, with 13 bases lying between them. The germline V gene has CDR1 SGHRS and CDR2 YFSETQ. CDR3 bases: TGCGCCAGCAGCTTGGCCGGGAGGTGGGGTCAGCCCCAGCATTTT. Protein product: CASSLAGRWGQPQHF.

The rearrangement joins TRBV4-1 to TRBJ1-2; 9 nucleotides align to TRBD1. The CDR3 runs to 14 residues. Losses at the gene ends were 1 base for V and 8 bases for J; bases not matched to a gene: 5. In germline, CDR1 is MGHRA, CDR2 YSYEKL. CDR3 residues: CASSQGGQGRGYTF. DNA for the CDR3: TGCGCCAGCAGCCAAGGGGGACAGGGTAGGGGCTACACCTTC.

V is TRBV7-9 and J is TRBJ2-7; 7 positions agree with TRBD1. The V segment lost 1 base and the J segment 0 bases; nucleotides outside the gene matches: 3. CDR1 SEHNR and CDR2 FQNEAQ come from the germline V gene (reference sequence). This CDR3 comprises 15 residues. CDR3 nucleotide sequence: TGTGCCAGCAGCTTAGTTTCAGGGGGCTCCTACGAGCAGTACTTC. It translates to CASSLVSGGSYEQYF.

The chain employs TRBV7-9 and TRBJ1-2; tentative D call: TRBD1 (5 bases). Germline-derived CDR1 and CDR2 are SEHNR and FQNEAQ (reference sequence). CDR3 size: 16 residues. V gave up 2 bases and J gave up 7 bases, with 20 bases separating them. The CDR3 is CASSLREDKRPFGYTF. CDR3 nucleotide sequence: TGTGCCAGCAGCTTAAGGGAGGACAAGCGTCCGTTTGGCTACACCTTC.

The chain uses TRBV30 and TRBJ2-7; 7 bases are shared with TRBD1. With V trimmed by 4 bases and J by 2 bases, 11 bases remained unmatched. This CDR3 has 15 amino acids. Germline lookup yields CDR1 GTSNPN and CDR2 SVGIG (reference sequence). This chain's CDR3 is CAWTPLGTAAYEQYF. The CDR3 nucleotides are TGTGCCTGGACCCCGTTGGGGACAGCAGCCTACGAGCAGTACTTC.

The rearrangement uses TRBV5-4 and TRBJ1-2; 11 bases align to TRBD1. The V and J ends lost 3 bases and 4 bases, in that order; junction bases with no gene match: 2. Looked up from germline, CDR1 is SGHNT and CDR2 is YYREEE (reference sequence). The CDR3 runs to 14 residues. CDR3 DNA sequence: TGTGCCAGCAGCTGGACAGGGGGCGCCTATGGCTACACCTTC. Translating gives CASSWTGGAYGYTF.

This chain connects TRBV30 to TRBJ1-2; 7 bases agree with TRBD1. V lost 0 bases to trimming and J lost 2 bases; unmatched junction nucleotides: 6. The germline V gene has CDR1 GTSNPN and CDR2 SVGIG (reference sequence). CDR3 length: 15 residues. This chain's CDR3 is CAWSVTPGQNYGYTF. The DNA for the CDR3 is TGTGCCTGGAGTGTAACCCCGGGACAGAACTATGGCTACACCTTC.

The chain joins TRBV7-2 to TRBJ1-1; TRBD1 matches at 8 bases. V lost 5 bases, J lost 11 bases, and 16 bases stayed unmatched. This CDR3 spans 15 amino acids. In germline, CDR1 is SGHTA, CDR2 FQGNSA. In DNA, the CDR3 is TGTGCCAGCAGCGTCACTCAGGGGGCACTCCCCCGCGCTTTCTTT. It specifies CASSVTQGALPRAFF. The full variable domain, rest sourced from reference TRBV7-2 and TRBJ1-1, is GAGVSQSPSNKVTEKGKDVELRCDPISGHTALYWYRQSLGQGLEFLIYFQGNSAPDKSGLPSDRFSAERTGGSVSTLTIQRTQQEDSAVYLCASSVTQGALPRAFFGQGTRLTVV.

The V call is TRBV7-2, the J call TRBJ2-1; 9 nucleotides agree with TRBD1. Unmatched junction bases numbered 2, after V lost 5 bases and J lost 0 bases. This CDR3 is built from 15 residues. From germline, CDR1 is SGHTA and CDR2 FQGNSA. CDR3 protein: CASSKTGGSYNEQFF. CDR3 DNA: TGTGCCAGCAGCAAGACAGGGGGCTCCTACAATGAGCAGTTCTTC.

This chain links TRBV5-6 with TRBJ1-1; TRBD1 might be the D (6 bases). V was trimmed by 6 bases and J by 0 bases, leaving 18 bases between them. The V gene's germline CDR1 is SGHDT and CDR2 YYEEEE. The CDR3 spans 16 residues. CDR3 bases: TGTGCCAGCACCGCCGGGCAGGGACACCTGAACACTGAAGCTTTCTTT. Encoded protein: CASTAGQGHLNTEAFF.

The rearrangement uses TRBV28 and TRBJ1-3; no clear D gene. This CDR3 has 16 residues. V gave up 3 bases and J gave up 4 bases, with 16 bases separating them. The germline CDR1 and CDR2 sequences are MDHEN and SYDVKM. CDR3 nucleotide sequence: TGTGCCAGCAGTTTTAGGTATCGGGAATTCGGAAACACCATATATTTT. This codes for CASSFRYREFGNTIYF.

This clone was detected only a few times. The gene calls are TRBV4-3 and TRBJ2-7, with 8 bases fitting TRBD2. Germline V gene data show CDR1 as LGHNA and CDR2 as YSLEER. The length of the CDR3 is 16 residues. V lost 1 base to trimming and J lost 3 bases; unmatched junction nucleotides: 8. The CDR3 DNA is TGCGCCAGCAGCCAAGTGGTAGCGGGGATAGACTACGAGCAGTACTTC. Amino acids: CASSQVVAGIDYEQYF.

The chain is built from TRBV25-1 and TRBJ1-1; D might be TRBD1 (5 bases). V was pared by 4 bases and J by 4 bases, with 13 bases between. The CDR3 covers 14 residues. Germline V CDR1 and CDR2: MGHDK, SYGVNS. As DNA, the CDR3 is TGTGCCAGCAGTGGCGGGGGACGGATCACTGAAGCTTTCTTT. Its protein is CASSGGGRITEAFF.

The chain joins TRBV15 to TRBJ2-3; TRBD2 agrees at 10 bases. This CDR3 is built from 16 residues. Germline CDR1 LNHNV, CDR2 YYDKDF (reference sequence). The J segment lost 1 base and the V segment lost 3 bases, leaving 4 bases of the junction unmatched. CDR3 sequence: CATSSGTSGGTDTQYF. CDR3 DNA sequence: TGTGCCACCAGCAGTGGTACTAGCGGGGGCACAGATACGCAGTATTTT.